Listed below are T cell receptor beta chains from one sample, sequenced in a study of blood T cell repertoires in COVID-19. Generated by immunoSEQ multiplex PCR, the TCRdb table keeps only in-frame clones and is missing some. The sample consists of roughly 260,000 clones, roughly 80% of them appearing once. The source material was peripheral blood. Receptors originate from a woman aged 70-85 years with acute or convalescent COVID-19. The CDR3 runs from the conserved cysteine through the conserved F or W. A D gene is named only where the DNA matches it firmly. Clone sizes are given selectively: once, few, many, or a class where the clone is expanded.

13 TRBJ1-2 - few TRBV5-4 CASSLEGIGGYTF TGTGCCAGCAGCTTGGAGGGGATTGGTGGCTACACCTTC
12 TRBJ1-2 - - TRBV7-8 CASSLVRGGYTF TGTGCCAGCAGCTTAGTGAGAGGGGGCTACACCTTC
12 TRBJ1-5 - - TRBV7-2 CASSREGGAQHF TGTGCCAGCAGCCGCGAGGGGGGGGCCCAGCATTTT
17 TRBJ1-1 TRBD1 - TRBV25-1 CASSAARSGQVGTEAFF TGTGCCAGCAGTGCGGCACGGTCGGGACAGGTTGGGACTGAAGCTTTCTTT
15 TRBJ2-5 - - TRBV13 CASSPSPGSQETQYF TGTGCCAGCAGTCCCAGTCCGGGGAGTCAAGAGACCCAGTACTTC
19 TRBJ1-2 - - TRBV4-3 CASSQVLMGAVGFEGGYTF TGCGCCAGCAGCCAAGTCTTAATGGGGGCAGTCGGATTTGAGGGCGGCTACACCTTC
16 TRBJ1-5 TRBD1 few TRBV3-1/TRBV3-2 CASSQVGQSSNQPQHF TGTGCCAGCAGCCAAGTGGGACAGAGTAGCAATCAGCCCCAGCATTTT
15 TRBJ1-5 - - TRBV20-1 CSASKGRGDNQPQHF TGCAGTGCTAGTAAGGGGCGGGGGGACAATCAGCCCCAGCATTTT
12 TRBJ1-1 - - TRBV11-2 CASSPTGLRAFF TGTGCCAGCAGCCCGACAGGTCTTCGGGCTTTCTTT
17 TRBJ2-1 TRBD1 - TRBV6-1 CASSDVAGQGAFDEQFF TGTGCCAGCAGTGATGTGGCGGGACAGGGGGCTTTTGATGAGCAGTTCTTC
15 TRBJ1-5 TRBD1 - TRBV19 CASSGRTGVGQPQHF TGTGCCTCGTCCGGCCGAACAGGGGTTGGTCAGCCCCAGCATTTT
13 TRBJ2-7 - - TRBV10-2 CASTQDGAYEQYF TGCGCCAGCACTCAAGACGGGGCCTACGAGCAGTACTTC
13 TRBJ2-7 - once TRBV4-3 CASSTGSGYEQYF TGCGCCAGCAGCACAGGGTCGGGCTACGAGCAGTACTTC
15 TRBJ1-5 TRBD1 once TRBV28 CASSLGQTSNQPQHF TGTGCCAGCAGCCTGGGACAGACTAGCAATCAGCCCCAGCATTTT
14 TRBJ1-6 TRBD1 - TRBV7-9 CASSTTGKGSPLHF TGTGCCAGCAGCACGACAGGGAAAGGCTCACCCCTCCACTTT
14 TRBJ2-3 - - TRBV7-2 CASSSIGGTDTQYF TGTGCCAGCAGCTCGATAGGAGGCACAGATACGCAGTATTTT
16 TRBJ1-2 - - TRBV24-1 CATSDSGDSLNYGYTF TGTGCCACCAGTGATTCTGGAGACAGCCTTAACTATGGCTACACCTTC
15 TRBJ2-3 - - TRBV7-2 CASSAITGFSDTQYF TGTGCCAGCAGCGCCATAACAGGGTTCTCAGATACGCAGTATTTT
14 TRBJ1-6 - - TRBV11-2 CASSLIGAYSPLHF TGTGCCAGCAGCTTAATAGGGGCTTATTCACCCCTCCACTTT
15 TRBJ2-5 TRBD2 - TRBV15 CATSRIAGGQETQYF TGTGCCACCAGCAGAATAGCGGGGGGGCAAGAGACCCAGTACTTC
14 TRBJ2-2 - few TRBV19 CASSIGGTGGELFF TGTGCCAGTAGTATAGGGGGCACGGGCGGGGAGCTGTTTTTT
17 TRBJ1-2 - - TRBV5-3 CARSLICIYSLNYGYTF TGTGCCAGAAGTCTCATTTGTATTTACAGCCTAAACTATGGCTACACCTTC
12 TRBJ2-7 TRBD1 - TRBV19 CAKRTGPYEQYF TGTGCCAAACGGACAGGGCCCTACGAGCAGTACTTC
13 TRBJ1-1 - - TRBV25-1 CASSEAGFTEAFF TGTGCCAGCAGTGAGGCGGGGTTCACTGAAGCTTTCTTT
16 TRBJ1-1 TRBD1 once TRBV19 CASSIGQGVMNTEAFF TGTGCCAGTAGTATAGGCCAGGGGGTGATGAACACTGAAGCTTTCTTT
15 TRBJ1-1 - - TRBV5-1 CASSLLLGGNTEAFF TGCGCCAGCAGCTTGCTCCTAGGGGGAAACACTGAAGCTTTCTTT
15 TRBJ1-6 - - TRBV18 CASSPTAGLDSPLHF TGTGCCAGCTCACCAACAGCAGGTCTTGATTCACCCCTCCACTTT
16 TRBJ1-3 TRBD1 - TRBV2 CASSGDRGVAGNTIYF TGTGCCAGCAGTGGGGACAGGGGAGTAGCAGGAAACACCATATATTTT
15 TRBJ1-4 - - TRBV28 CASSLLTQSQEKLFF TGTGCCAGCAGTTTATTGACACAGTCACAAGAAAAACTGTTTTTT
13 TRBJ2-3 - - TRBV12-5 CASGLAGADTQYF TGTGCTAGTGGTTTGGCCGGGGCAGATACGCAGTATTTT
13 TRBJ1-2 TRBD1 - TRBV28 CASSTGTGVGYTF TGTGCCAGCAGCACCGGGACAGGGGTGGGCTACACCTTC
15 TRBJ2-2 - - TRBV11-2 CASSTAAGDTGELFF TGTGCCAGCAGCACAGCGGCAGGGGACACCGGGGAGCTGTTTTTT
15 TRBJ2-7 TRBD1 - TRBV11-3 CASSYGTGGNDEQYF TGTGCCAGCAGTTACGGGACAGGGGGTAACGACGAGCAGTACTTC
13 TRBJ2-7 - - TRBV3-1/TRBV3-2 CASSPTPGTWEYF TGTGCCAGCAGCCCGACCCCGGGAACTTGGGAGTACTTC
14 TRBJ2-1 TRBD1 - TRBV27 CASSRDRVGNEQFF TGTGCCAGCAGCCGGGACAGGGTGGGAAATGAGCAGTTCTTC
15 TRBJ2-7 - - TRBV10-3 CAISDSTAQSYEQYF TGTGCCATCAGTGATTCGACAGCCCAATCCTACGAGCAGTACTTC
18 TRBJ1-3 - - TRBV28 CASSLPAGVGESGNTIYF TGTGCCAGCAGTTTACCCGCAGGGGTAGGGGAATCTGGAAACACCATATATTTT
13 TRBJ1-1 - once TRBV11-2 CASSLGVRTEAFF TGTGCCAGCAGCTTAGGGGTGCGGACTGAAGCTTTCTTT
16 TRBJ2-3 TRBD2 - TRBV7-9 CASSQSSGGSTDTQYF TGTGCCAGCAGCCAGTCCTCCGGGGGGAGCACAGATACGCAGTATTTT
15 TRBJ1-1 - once TRBV5-8 CASSFLGLMNTEAFF TGTGCCAGCAGCTTCTTAGGACTGATGAACACTGAAGCTTTCTTT
16 TRBJ1-4 TRBD1 - TRBV4-1 CASSQPPGQVNEKLFF TGCGCCAGCAGCCAGCCTCCGGGACAGGTTAATGAAAAACTGTTTTTT
15 TRBJ1-5 - - TRBV28 CASSKGQRGNQPQHF TGTGCCAGCAGTAAGGGGCAGAGGGGGAATCAGCCCCAGCATTTT
13 TRBJ2-1 TRBD2 - TRBV5-1 CASSGTSYNEQFF TGCGCCAGCAGCGGGACTAGTTACAATGAGCAGTTCTTC